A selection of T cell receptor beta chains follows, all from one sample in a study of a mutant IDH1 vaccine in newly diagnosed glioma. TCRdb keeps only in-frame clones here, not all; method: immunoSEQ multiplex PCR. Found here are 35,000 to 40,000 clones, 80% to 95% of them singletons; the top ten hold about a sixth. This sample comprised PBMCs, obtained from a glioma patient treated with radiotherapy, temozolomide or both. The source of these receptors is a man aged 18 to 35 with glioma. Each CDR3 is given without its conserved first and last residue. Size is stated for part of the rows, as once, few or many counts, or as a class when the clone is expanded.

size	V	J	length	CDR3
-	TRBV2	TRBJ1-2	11	ASRGEGYHGYT
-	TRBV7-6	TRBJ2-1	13	ASSAGQGARGEQF
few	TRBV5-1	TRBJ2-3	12	ASSQGQGTDTQY
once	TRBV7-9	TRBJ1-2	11	ASSLLRGDGYT
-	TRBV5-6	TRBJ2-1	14	ASSFASGRSYNEQF
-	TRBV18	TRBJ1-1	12	ASSPQRDRGEAF
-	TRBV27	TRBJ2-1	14	ASSFLNRASYNEQF
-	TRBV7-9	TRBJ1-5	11	ASSLQGNQPQH
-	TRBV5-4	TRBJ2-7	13	ASSAAGGLDYEQY
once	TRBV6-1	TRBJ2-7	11	ASSDNTMGEQY
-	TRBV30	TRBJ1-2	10	AGDFLSHGYT
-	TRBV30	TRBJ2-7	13	AWSVPTSGSNEQY
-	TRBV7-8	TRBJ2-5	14	ASSITSRTGVETQY
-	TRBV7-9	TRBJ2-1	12	ASSLADAYNEQF
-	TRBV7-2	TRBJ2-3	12	ASSLMGSTDTQY
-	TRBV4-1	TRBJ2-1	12	ASSQDGRDNEQF
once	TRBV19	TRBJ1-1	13	ASSIDLGVNTEAF
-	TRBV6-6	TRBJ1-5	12	ASRKDRASWAQH
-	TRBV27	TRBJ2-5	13	ASSFAGGPVETQY
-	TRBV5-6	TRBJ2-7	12	ASSLWTSSYEQY
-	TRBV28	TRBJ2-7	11	ASRPTGTYEQY
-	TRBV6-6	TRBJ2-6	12	ASSYTSGANVLT
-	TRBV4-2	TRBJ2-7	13	ASTAGGGSSYEQY
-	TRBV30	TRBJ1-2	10	AWSTGNYGYT
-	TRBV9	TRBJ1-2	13	ASSRRPGMDYGYT
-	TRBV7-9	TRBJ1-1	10	ASSRTVFEAF
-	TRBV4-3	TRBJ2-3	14	ASSQDRGGLADTQY
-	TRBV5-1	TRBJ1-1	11	ASSLPPNTEAF
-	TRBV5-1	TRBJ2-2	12	ASSRTQDTGELF
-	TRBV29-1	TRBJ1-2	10	SVAGSLYGYT
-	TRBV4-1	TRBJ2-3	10	ASSPEGDTQY
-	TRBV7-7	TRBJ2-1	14	ASSLGIRAGVNEQF
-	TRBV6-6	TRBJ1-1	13	ASSYYGDRLYEAF
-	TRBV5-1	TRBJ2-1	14	ASSVTSGSNYNEQF
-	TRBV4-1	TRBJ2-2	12	ASSQFEGAGELF